This TCR beta chain derives from a study of blood T cell repertoires in COVID-19 (dated by TCRdb to the early 2020s). For the wider study: The collaborator samples originated in the United States, Italy and Spain and spanned the acute and convalescent phases of COVID-19. A freely available public database, intended as a resource for researchers studying the immune response to SARS-CoV-2, is where the repertoires were released. Where available, HLA class I and class II types were taken from metadata supplied by the sample provider and were not determined by assay-based typing. The material from the prospective study consisted of cDNA or gDNA derived from T cells, B-cell-depleted T cells, or PBMCs. The samples were drawn from two sources: the first 160 participants of the ongoing ImmuneRACE study, and over 1,000 subjects contributed by 6 global collaborators. Deeply sampled blood TCRbeta repertoires from subjects exposed to, actively infected with, or recovered from COVID-19 were included in the dataset. A de-identified subject ID, COVID-19 status, age in years and sex were almost always included in the sample metadata. What the research found in general, with its limitations: How much clinical and demographic metadata was included differed by source and by participant, and the metadata was provided uncurated.

For this clone: What antigen it recognizes has not been identified. No base quality values were provided; no much bigger clone lies one nucleotide off.

Enrolling through a virtual design, the prospective study's participants ranged in age from roughly 18 to 95 years and lived across 24 United States geographic areas. In the prospective study, participants were assigned to cohorts based on the clinical history participants reported in a screening survey and a study questionnaire. In the prospective study, whole blood, serum and a nasopharyngeal or oropharyngeal swab were collected from each participant by mobile phlebotomists. Prospective study participants could optionally give additional blood draws and questionnaires over an approximately two-month period. Prospective study blood samples were shipped either frozen or at room temperature before DNA extraction. TCRbeta CDR3 regions were amplified from genomic DNA using the immunoSEQ Assay, a bias-controlled multiplex PCR. In the paper's pipeline: Nucleated cell counts per sample were estimated from amplification of reference gene primers within the assay. To quantify the absolute abundance of each unique TCRbeta CDR3 rearrangement, sequence reads were collapsed and filtered. For each sample, productive Simpson clonality was calculated by taking the square root of Simpson's diversity index across productive rearrangements. TCRdb obtained this table from immuneACCESS and retained in-frame rearrangements with V and J assigned. These tables miss some clones; where compared with another copy, unresolved V genes account for less than half of the shortfall, and the remainder is unexplained. That table gives V, J and clone size, and the DNA gave D and trimming. The sample table records 82,000 or so clones; 80% to 90% of these occur just once. The leading ten clones occupy 1% to 1.5% of the sample.

The TCR comes from a woman aged 50 to 65 with acute COVID-19. Sequenced input: PBMCs or T cells enriched from blood (not recorded which).

The CDR3 protein is CASSQDPRVVGGSGGELFF. The DNA sequence is TGTGCCAGCAGCCAAGATCCGCGGGTAGTGGGAGGGTCCGGCGGGGAGCTGTTTTTT. The chain was built from TRBV4-2 and TRBJ2-2; 7 central nucleotides agree with TRBD2. According to the germline V gene, CDR1 reads LGHNA and CDR2 reads YNFKEQ. V ends up 0 bases short and J 7 bases short, with an unmatched junction base count of 17. The CDR3 measures 19 amino acids from cysteine to phenylalanine. Solely the CDR3 DNA is kept, with 57 bases framed from the first base.